This TCR beta chain was captured in a study of Tregs in tolerant kidney transplant recipients. Whole-study findings and limits: Activated donor B cell expansion appeared to reveal the most relevant donor-specific TCRbeta repertoire.

As concerns this clone: Its antigen is currently unknown.

CDR1 LNHDA and CDR2 SQIVND come from the germline V gene (reference sequence). V gave up 1 base and J gave up 7 bases; unmatched junction bases: 7. CDR3 length: 15 amino acids. Only in-frame clones appear in the TCRdb table, and some are missing; sequencing was by immunoSEQ multiplex PCR. The sample lists about 18,000 clones; roughly 82% were seen once. Before regulatory T cell sorting, thawed PBMCs rested overnight at 37°C in about 190 IU/ml IL-2. Specimen: Tregs from blood. The sequence derives from a human donor in good health. The gene calls are TRBV19 and TRBJ2-1; 7 positions match TRBD2. The DNA of the CDR3 is TGTGCCAGTAGTATAGCTCTAGCGGAACGGAATGAGCAGTTCTTC. Amino acids: CASSIALAERNEQFF.